The TCR beta chain described here comes from a study of shared clonotypes between healthy human individuals. Study overall: Per donor, three plates held CD4 naive cells, three held CD4 memory, two held CD8 naive and one held CD8 memory.

On sorted subsets, replicate PCRs used about 180 ng DNA, or 30,000 or so T cell genomes. Source study methods: ImmunoSEQ output held junction-only sequences without quality scores, so filtering differed. The table came from immunoSEQ multiplex PCR; TCRdb's copy has only in-frame clones and leaves some out. V, J and clone size reflect that table, while D and trimming were determined from the DNA. The profile shows roughly 2 million clones, over 85% of them singletons. This CDR3 is built from 16 residues. The TCR comes from a man younger than 35 in good health. Sequencing input: naive CD4+ T cells sorted from blood. Specified subset: CD45RA+ positively selected. The chain links TRBV12-2 to TRBJ2-5; the table's TRBD1 call for D was not verified on the DNA. TRBV12-2 is annotated as a pseudogene. CDR3 amino acids: CASRLDGTDPRETQYF. CDR3 bases: TGTGCAAGTCGCTTAGATGGGACAGACCCTAGAGAGACCCAGTACTTC.